A selection of T cell receptor beta chains follows, all from one sample in a study of post-analysis software for immune sequencing data. TCRdb called the PCR reads again in MiXCR, with one record for every CDR3 protein. The table includes about 540,000 distinct CDR3 sequences, around 36% detected once. The sample comprised blood. Every receptor here comes from a girl between 2 and 17 years old with multiple sclerosis. Both conserved end residues are part of each CDR3. A D gene is named only where the DNA matches it firmly. Clone sizes are given selectively: once, few, many, or a class where the clone is expanded.

v_gene	j_gene	d_gene	abundance	CDR3aa	CDR3nt
TRBV10-2	TRBJ2-6	-	many	CASSESTATGANVLTF	TGCGCCAGCAGTGAGTCGACGGCTACTGGGGCCAACGTCCTGACTTTC
TRBV7-3	TRBJ2-4	-	many	CASSSDGAKNIQYF	TGTGCCAGCAGTTCAGACGGAGCCAAAAACATTCAGTACTTC
TRBV5-1	TRBJ2-5	-	-	CASSSPEAGKYQETQYF	TGCGCCAGCAGCTCCCCTGAGGCAGGGAAGTACCAAGAGACCCAGTACTTC
TRBV6-2/TRBV6-3	TRBJ1-2	-	few	CASSTQVNYGYTF	TGTGCCAGCAGTACCCAGGTTAACTATGGCTACACCTTC
TRBV4-1	TRBJ1-4	-	few	CASSQDWLGADEKLFF	TGCGCCAGCAGCCAAGATTGGTTGGGGGCGGATGAAAAACTGTTTTTT
TRBV21-1	TRBJ1-1	-	-	CASSKGGHRGPGGEAFF	TGTGCCAGCAGCAAGGGAGGGCACAGGGGCCCCGGGGGAGAAGCTTTCTTT
TRBV5-1	TRBJ2-5	TRBD2	-	CASSLGGTTQETQYF	TGCGCCAGCAGCTTGGGGGGGACTACCCAAGAGACCCAGTACTTC
TRBV7-2	TRBJ2-7	-	few	CASSLAVGLYEQYF	TGTGCCAGCAGCTTAGCTGTGGGACTCTACGAGCAGTACTTC
TRBV7-9	TRBJ2-1	TRBD2	few	CASSEGLAGWDEQFF	TGTGCCAGCAGCGAGGGACTAGCGGGGTGGGATGAGCAGTTCTTC
TRBV28	TRBJ2-1	TRBD1	-	CASRPGDRTYNEQFF	TGTGCCAGCAGACCCGGGGACAGGACCTACAATGAGCAGTTCTTC
TRBV15	TRBJ1-4	-	-	CATSSSGEHGGNEKLFF	TGTGCCACCAGCAGCTCTGGGGAACACGGAGGGAATGAAAAACTGTTTTTT
TRBV10-3	TRBJ2-1	TRBD2	-	CAISEGTSGYNEQFF	TGTGCCATCAGTGAGGGGACTAGCGGCTACAATGAGCAGTTCTTC
TRBV7-9	TRBJ2-3	-	-	CASSLTGFSTDTQYF	TGTGCCAGCAGCTTGACGGGTTTCTCCACAGATACGCAGTATTTT
TRBV2	TRBJ2-1	-	few	CASSGEGSEQFF	TGTGCCAGCAGTGGAGAGGGGAGTGAGCAGTTCTTC
TRBV5-1	TRBJ2-1	TRBD1	few	CASSLGGQGHYNEQFF	TGCGCCAGCAGCTTGGGAGGACAGGGCCACTACAATGAGCAGTTCTTC
TRBV12-3/TRBV12-4	TRBJ2-3	-	few	CASSLGSGEGDTQYF	TGTGCCAGCAGTTTAGGATCAGGAGAGGGCGATACGCAGTATTTT
TRBV29-1	TRBJ2-5	-	many	CSVGGQSQETQYF	TGCAGCGTGGGGGGACAGAGCCAAGAGACCCAGTACTTC
TRBV27	TRBJ2-1	TRBD1	few	CASRPNRGRQFF	TGTGCCAGCAGACCCAACAGGGGGCGACAGTTCTTC
TRBV11-2	TRBJ2-3	-	few	CASRLSRTDTQYF	TGTGCCAGCAGGCTATCGCGGACAGATACGCAGTATTTT
TRBV20-1	TRBJ1-4	-	-	CSATTTGRSAEKLFF	TGCAGTGCTACAACAACCGGCCGGAGCGCTGAAAAACTGTTTTTT